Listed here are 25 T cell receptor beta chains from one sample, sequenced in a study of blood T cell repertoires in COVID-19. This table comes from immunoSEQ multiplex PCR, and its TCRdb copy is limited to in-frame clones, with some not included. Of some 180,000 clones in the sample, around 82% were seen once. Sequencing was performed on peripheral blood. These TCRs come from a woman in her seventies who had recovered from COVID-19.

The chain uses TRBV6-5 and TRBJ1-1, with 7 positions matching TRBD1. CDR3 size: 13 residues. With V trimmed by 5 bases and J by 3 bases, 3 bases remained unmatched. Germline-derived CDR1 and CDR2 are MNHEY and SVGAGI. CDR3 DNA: TGTGCCAGCAGTCGGGACAGAGACACTGAAGCTTTCTTT. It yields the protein CASSRDRDTEAFF.

CDR3 DNA: TGTGCCAGCAGTTTACCCCCCAGCAATGAGCAGTTCTTC. This encodes CASSLPPSNEQFF. The J gene is TRBJ2-1, the V gene TRBV12-3 or TRBV12-4; D is ambiguous. Trimming removed 2 bases from V and 6 bases from J, with 8 bases in between. CDR3 length: 13 residues.

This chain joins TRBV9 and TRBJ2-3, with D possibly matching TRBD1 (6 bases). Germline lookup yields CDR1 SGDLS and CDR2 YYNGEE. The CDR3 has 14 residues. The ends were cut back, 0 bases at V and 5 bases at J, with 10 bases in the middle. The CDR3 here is CASSVVGALDTQYF. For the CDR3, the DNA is TGTGCCAGCAGCGTAGTGGGGGCTCTAGATACGCAGTATTTT.

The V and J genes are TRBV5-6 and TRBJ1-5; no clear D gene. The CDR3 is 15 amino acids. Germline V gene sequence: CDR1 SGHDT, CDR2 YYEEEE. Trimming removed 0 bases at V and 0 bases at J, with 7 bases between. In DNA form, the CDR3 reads TGTGCCAGCAGCTTGGGCGGCCCTAGCAATCAGCCCCAGCATTTT. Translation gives CASSLGGPSNQPQHF.

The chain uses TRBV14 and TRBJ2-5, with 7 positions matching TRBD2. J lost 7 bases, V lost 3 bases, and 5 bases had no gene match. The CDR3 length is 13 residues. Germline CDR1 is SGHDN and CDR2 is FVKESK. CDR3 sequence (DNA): TGTGCCAGCAGCCACCCGGGGGGTGGGACCCAGTACTTC. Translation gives CASSHPGGGTQYF.

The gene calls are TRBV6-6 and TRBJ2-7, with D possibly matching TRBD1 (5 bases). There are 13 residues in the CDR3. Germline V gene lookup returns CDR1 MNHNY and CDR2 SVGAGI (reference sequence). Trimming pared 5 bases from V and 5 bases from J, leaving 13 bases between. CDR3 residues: CASSKGEPHEQYF. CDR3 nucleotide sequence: TGTGCCAGCAGTAAAGGGGAACCCCACGAGCAGTACTTC.

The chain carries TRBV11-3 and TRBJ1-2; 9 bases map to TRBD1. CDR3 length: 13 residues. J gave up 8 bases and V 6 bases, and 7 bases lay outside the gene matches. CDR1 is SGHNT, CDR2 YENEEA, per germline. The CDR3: CASSGNRGLGYTF. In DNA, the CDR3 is TGTGCCAGCAGTGGGAACAGGGGGCTCGGCTACACCTTC. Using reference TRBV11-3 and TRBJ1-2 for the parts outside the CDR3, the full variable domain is EAGVVQSPRYKIIEKKQPVAFWCNPISGHNTLYWYLQNLGQGPELLIRYENEEAVDDSQLPKDRFSAERLKGVDSTLKIQPAELGDSAVYLCASSGNRGLGYTFGSGTRLTVV.

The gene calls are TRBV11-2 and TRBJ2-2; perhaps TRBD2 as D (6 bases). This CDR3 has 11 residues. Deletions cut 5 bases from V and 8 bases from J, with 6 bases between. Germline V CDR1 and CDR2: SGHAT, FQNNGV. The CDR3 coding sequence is TGTGCCAGCAGCCGGGGGGGGGAGCTGTTTTTT. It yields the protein CASSRGGELFF.

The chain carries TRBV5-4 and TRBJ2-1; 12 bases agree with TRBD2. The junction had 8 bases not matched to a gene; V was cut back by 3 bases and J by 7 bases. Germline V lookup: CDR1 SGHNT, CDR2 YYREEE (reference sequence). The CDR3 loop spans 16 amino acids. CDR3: CASSSLAGGGGNEQFF. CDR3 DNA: TGTGCCAGCAGCTCCCTAGCGGGAGGGGGAGGGAATGAGCAGTTCTTC.

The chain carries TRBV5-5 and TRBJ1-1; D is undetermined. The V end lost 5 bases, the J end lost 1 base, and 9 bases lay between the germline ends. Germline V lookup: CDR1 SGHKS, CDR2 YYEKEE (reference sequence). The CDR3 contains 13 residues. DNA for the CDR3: TGTGCCAGCAGTTTGACACCGAACACTGAAGCTTTCTTT. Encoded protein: CASSLTPNTEAFF. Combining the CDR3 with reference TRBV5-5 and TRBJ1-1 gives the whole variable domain DAGVTQSPTHLIKTRGQQVTLRCSPISGHKSVSWYQQVLGQGPQFIFQYYEKEERGRGNFPDRFSARQFPNYSSELNVNALLLGDSALYLCASSLTPNTEAFFGQGTRLTVV.

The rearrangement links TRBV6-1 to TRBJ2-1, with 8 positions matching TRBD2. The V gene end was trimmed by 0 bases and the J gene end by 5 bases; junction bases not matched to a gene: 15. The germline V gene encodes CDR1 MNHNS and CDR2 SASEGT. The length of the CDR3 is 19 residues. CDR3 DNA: TGTGCCAGCAGTGAAGCTCACCTCGGGAGGGCCCAAACCAACAATGAGCAGTTCTTC. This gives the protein CASSEAHLGRAQTNNEQFF.

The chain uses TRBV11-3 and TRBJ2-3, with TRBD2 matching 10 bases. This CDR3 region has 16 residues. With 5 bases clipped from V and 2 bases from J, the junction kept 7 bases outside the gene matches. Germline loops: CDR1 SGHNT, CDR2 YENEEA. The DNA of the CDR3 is TGTGCCAGCAGCCCCATGGGGACTAGCGACACAGATACGCAGTATTTT. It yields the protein CASSPMGTSDTDTQYF.

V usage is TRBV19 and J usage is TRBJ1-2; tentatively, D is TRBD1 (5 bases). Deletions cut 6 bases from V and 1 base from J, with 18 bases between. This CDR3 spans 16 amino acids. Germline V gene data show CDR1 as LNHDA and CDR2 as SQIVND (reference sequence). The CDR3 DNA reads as TGTGCCAGTAGCAGAGACAGACCACCATTTAACTATGGCTACACCTTC. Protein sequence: CASSRDRPPFNYGYTF.

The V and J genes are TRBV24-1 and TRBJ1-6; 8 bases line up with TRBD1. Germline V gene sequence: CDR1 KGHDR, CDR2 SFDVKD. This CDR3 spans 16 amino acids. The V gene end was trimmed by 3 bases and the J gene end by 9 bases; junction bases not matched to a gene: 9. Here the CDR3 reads CATSDTGTGGFSPLHF. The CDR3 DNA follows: TGTGCCACCAGTGATACCGGGACAGGCGGGTTTTCACCCCTCCACTTT.

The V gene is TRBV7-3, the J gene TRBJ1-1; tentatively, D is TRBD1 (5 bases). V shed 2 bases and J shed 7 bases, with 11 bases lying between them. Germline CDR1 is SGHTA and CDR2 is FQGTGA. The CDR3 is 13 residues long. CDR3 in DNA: TGTGCCAGCAGCTTATTAGGGGTCGGTGAAGCTTTCTTT. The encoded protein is CASSLLGVGEAFF.

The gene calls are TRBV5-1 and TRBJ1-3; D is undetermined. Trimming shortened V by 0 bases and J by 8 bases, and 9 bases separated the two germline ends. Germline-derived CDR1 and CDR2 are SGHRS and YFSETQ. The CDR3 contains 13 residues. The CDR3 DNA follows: TGCGCCAGCAGCTTGGGGTCCGGGGACACCATATATTTT. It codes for CASSLGSGDTIYF.

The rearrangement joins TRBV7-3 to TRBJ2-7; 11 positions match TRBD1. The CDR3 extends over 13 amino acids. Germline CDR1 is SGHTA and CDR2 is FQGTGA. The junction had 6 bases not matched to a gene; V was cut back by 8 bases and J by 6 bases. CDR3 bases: TGTGCCAGCTCCGGGACAGGGGGGTCCGAGCAGTACTTC. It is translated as CASSGTGGSEQYF.

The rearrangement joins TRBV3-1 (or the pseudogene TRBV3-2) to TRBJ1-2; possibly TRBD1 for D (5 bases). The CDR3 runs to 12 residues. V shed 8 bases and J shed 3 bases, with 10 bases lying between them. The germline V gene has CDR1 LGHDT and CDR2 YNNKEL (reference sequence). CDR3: CASRRGDYGYTF. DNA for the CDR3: TGTGCCAGCCGCCGGGGGGACTATGGCTACACCTTC.

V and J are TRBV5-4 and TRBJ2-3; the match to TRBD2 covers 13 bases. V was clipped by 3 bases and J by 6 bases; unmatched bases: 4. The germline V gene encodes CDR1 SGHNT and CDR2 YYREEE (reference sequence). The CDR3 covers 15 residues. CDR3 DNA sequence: TGTGCCAGCAGCTCGGGGGGACTAGCGGGGGATACGCAGTATTTT. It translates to CASSSGGLAGDTQYF.

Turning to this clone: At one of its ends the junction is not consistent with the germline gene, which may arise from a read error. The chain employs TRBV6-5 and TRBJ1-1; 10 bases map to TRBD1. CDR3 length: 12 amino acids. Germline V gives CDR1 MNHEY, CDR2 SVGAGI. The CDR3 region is CASSSPTGGSSF. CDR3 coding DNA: TGTGCCAGCAGTTCCCCGACAGGGGGCTCGTCCTTT.

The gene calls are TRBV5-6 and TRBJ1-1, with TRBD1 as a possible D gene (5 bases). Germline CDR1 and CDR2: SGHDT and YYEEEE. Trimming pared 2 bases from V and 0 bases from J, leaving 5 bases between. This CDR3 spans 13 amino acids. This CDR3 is CASSLGVNTEAFF. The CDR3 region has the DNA TGTGCCAGCAGCTTAGGGGTGAACACTGAAGCTTTCTTT.

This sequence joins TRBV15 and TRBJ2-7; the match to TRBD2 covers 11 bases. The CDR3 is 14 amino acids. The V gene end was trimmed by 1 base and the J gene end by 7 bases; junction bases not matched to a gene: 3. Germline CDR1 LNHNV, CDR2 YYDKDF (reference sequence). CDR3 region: CATSRALAGGEQYF. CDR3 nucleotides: TGTGCCACCAGCAGAGCCCTAGCGGGGGGTGAGCAGTACTTC.

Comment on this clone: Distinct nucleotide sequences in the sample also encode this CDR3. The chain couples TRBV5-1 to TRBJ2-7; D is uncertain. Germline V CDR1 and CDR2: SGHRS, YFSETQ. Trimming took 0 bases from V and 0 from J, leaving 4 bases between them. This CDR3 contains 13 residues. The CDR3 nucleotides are TGCGCCAGCAGCTTGGGGGCCTCCTACGAGCAGTACTTC. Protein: CASSLGASYEQYF.

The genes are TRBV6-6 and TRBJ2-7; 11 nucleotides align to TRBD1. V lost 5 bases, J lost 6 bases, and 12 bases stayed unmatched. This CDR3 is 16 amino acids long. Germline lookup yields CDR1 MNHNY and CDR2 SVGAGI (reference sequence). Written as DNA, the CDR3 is TGTGCCAGCAGTCAGGGCTGGACAGGGGGCCGTGGCGAGCAGTACTTC. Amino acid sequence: CASSQGWTGGRGEQYF.

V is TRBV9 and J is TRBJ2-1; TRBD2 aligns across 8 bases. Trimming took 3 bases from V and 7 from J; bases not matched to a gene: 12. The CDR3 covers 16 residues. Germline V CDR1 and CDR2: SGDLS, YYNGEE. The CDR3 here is CASSASGGYLRNEQFF. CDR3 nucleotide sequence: TGTGCCAGCAGCGCCAGCGGGGGCTATCTAAGGAATGAGCAGTTCTTC.